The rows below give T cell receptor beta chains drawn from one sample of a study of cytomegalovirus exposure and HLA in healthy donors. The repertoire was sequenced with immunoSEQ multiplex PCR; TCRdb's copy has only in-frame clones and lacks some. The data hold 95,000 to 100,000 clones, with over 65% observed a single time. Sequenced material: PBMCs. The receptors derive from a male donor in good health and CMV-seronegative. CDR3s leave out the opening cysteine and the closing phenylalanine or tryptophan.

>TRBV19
ASSIRDRGDTGELF
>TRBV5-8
ASRRQGATYEQY
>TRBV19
ASSMAHTGTGMYEQY
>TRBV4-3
ASSLMTGEDYGYT
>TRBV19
ASSGAGKNTGELF
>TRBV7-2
ASSFKTGMAYGYT
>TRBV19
ASSHTPGLAGGSEQY
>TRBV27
ASSFHRGEQF
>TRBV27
ASSLKNRGTGSSYEQY
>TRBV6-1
ASSDRGFHTEAF
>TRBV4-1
ASSQPLGLAAGELF
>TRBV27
ASSLGQGGGTDTQY
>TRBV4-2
ASSQEWEPYEQY
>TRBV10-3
AISESSRDEQF
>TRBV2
ASSERRQNQQGNTIY
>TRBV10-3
AISDWVSGGTDTQY
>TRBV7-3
ASSLAVGSYNEQF
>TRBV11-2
ASSLGAGSREKLF